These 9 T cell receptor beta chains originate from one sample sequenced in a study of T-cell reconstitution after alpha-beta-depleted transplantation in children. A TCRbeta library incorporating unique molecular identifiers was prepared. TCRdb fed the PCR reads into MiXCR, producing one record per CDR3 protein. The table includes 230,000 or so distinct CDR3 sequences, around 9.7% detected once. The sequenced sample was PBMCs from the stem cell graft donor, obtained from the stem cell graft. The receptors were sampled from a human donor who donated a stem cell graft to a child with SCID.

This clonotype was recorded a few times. The CDR3 protein is CASSSLPGAANTGELFF. CDR3 DNA sequence: TGCGCCAGCAGCTCTCTCCCAGGTGCCGCGAACACCGGGGAGCTGTTTTTT. The chain carries TRBV5-1 and TRBJ2-2; D call uncertain. Per the germline V gene, CDR1 is SGHRS and CDR2 is YFSETQ. The CDR3 runs 17 residues. Deletions cut 3 bases from V and 0 bases from J, with 15 bases between.

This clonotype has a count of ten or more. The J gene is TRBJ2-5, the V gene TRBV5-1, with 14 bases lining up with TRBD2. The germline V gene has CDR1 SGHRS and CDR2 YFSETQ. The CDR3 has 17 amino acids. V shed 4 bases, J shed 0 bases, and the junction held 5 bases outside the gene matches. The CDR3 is CASSPGLAGGYQETQYF. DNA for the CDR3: TGCGCCAGCAGCCCAGGACTAGCGGGGGGCTACCAAGAGACCCAGTACTTC.

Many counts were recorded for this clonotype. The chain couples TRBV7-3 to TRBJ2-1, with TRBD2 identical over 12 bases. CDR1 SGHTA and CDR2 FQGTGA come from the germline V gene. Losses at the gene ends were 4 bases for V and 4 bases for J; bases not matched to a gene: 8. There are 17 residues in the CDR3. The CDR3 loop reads CASSSNILAGGYNEQFF. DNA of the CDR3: TGTGCCAGCAGCTCAAATATACTAGCGGGGGGTTACAATGAGCAGTTCTTC.

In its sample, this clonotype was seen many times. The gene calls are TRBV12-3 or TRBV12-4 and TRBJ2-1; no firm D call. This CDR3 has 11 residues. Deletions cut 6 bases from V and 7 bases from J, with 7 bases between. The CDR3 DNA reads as TGTGCCAGCAGCCGTTCGAATGAGCAGTTCTTC. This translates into CASSRSNEQFF.

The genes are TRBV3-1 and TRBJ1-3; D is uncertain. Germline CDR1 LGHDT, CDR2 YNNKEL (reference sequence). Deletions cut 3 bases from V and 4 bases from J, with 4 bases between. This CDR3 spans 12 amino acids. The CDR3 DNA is TGTGCCAGCAGCCAGATGGGAAACACCATATATTTT. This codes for CASSQMGNTIYF.

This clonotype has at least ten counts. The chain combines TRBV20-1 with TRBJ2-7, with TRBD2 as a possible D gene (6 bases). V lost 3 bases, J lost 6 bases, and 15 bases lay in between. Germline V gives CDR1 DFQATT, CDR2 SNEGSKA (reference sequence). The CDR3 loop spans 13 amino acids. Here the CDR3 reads CSASKDRRGEQYF. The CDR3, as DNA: TGCAGTGCTAGTAAGGATAGGCGGGGCGAGCAGTACTTC.

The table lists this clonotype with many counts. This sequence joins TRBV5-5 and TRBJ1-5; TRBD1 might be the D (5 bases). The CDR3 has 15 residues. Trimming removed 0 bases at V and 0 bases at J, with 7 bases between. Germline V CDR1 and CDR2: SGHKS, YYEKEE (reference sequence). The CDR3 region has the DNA TGTGCCAGCAGCTTGGCGGGGGGTAGCAATCAGCCCCAGCATTTT. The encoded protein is CASSLAGGSNQPQHF.

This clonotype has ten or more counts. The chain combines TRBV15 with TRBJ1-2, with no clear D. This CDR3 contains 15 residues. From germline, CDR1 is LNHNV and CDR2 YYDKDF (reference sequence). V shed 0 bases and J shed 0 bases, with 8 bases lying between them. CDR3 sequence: CATSRDMAANYGYTF. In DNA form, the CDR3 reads TGTGCCACCAGCAGAGATATGGCCGCTAACTATGGCTACACCTTC. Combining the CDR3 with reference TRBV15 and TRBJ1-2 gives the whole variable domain DAMVIQNPRYQVTQFGKPVTLSCSQTLNHNVMYWYQQKSSQAPKLLFHYYDKDFNNEADTPDNFQSRRPNTSFCFLDIRSPGLGDTAMYLCATSRDMAANYGYTFGSGTRLTVV.

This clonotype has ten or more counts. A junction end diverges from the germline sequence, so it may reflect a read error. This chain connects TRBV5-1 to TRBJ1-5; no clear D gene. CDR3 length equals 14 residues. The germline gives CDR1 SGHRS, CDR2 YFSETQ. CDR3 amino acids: CASSLEGSNQPQHF. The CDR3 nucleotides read TGTGCCAGCAGCTTGGAGGGTAGCAATCAGCCCCAGCATTTT. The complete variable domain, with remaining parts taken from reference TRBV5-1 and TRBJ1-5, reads KAGVTQTPRYLIKTRGQQVTLSCSPISGHRSVSWYQQTPGQGLQFLFEYFSETQRNKGNFPGRFSGRQFSNSRSEMNVSTLELGDSALYLCASSLEGSNQPQHFGDGTRLSIL.